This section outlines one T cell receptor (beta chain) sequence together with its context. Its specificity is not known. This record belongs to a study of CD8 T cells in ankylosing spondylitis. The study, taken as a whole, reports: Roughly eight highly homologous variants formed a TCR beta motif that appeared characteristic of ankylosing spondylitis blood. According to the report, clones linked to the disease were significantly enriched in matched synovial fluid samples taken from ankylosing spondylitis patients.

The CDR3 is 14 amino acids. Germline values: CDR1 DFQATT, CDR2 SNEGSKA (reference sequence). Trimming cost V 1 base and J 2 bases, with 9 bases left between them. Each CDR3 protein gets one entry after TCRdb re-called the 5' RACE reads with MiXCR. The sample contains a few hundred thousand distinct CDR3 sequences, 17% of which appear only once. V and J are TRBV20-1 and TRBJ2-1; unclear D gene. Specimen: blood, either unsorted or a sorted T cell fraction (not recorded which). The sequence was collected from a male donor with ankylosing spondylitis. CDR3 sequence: CSARGVRPYNEQFF. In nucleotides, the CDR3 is TGCAGTGCTAGAGGGGTAAGGCCCTACAATGAGCAGTTCTTC.